This T cell receptor beta chain was observed in a study of CD8 T cells in ankylosing spondylitis. Study-level findings and limits: Matched ankylosing spondylitis synovial fluid reportedly contained a significantly enriched population of disease-linked clones. A subset of motif variants has previously been described in the synovial fluid and blood of reactive arthritis. Characteristic of ankylosing spondylitis blood, it appeared, was a TCR beta motif comprising about eight highly homologous variants.

The TCR beta libraries were generated through quantitative 5'-RACE incorporating molecular barcodes. TCRdb called the 5' RACE reads again in MiXCR, with one record for every CDR3 protein. The repertoire holds fewer than 450,000 distinct CDR3 sequences, with 17% as singletons. With 0 bases removed from V and 3 bases from J, the gap between germline ends came to 6 bases. Looked up from germline, CDR1 is LGHDT and CDR2 is YNNKEL (reference sequence). CDR3 size: 13 residues. This clonotype was detected many times. Its antigen is not identified. The sequence came from a male donor with ankylosing spondylitis. The sequenced sample consisted of blood, either unsorted or a sorted T cell fraction (not recorded which). This sequence joins TRBV3-1 and TRBJ2-7; D remains ambiguous. The CDR3: CASSQDRNYEQYF. In DNA, the CDR3 is TGTGCCAGCAGCCAAGACAGAAACTACGAGCAGTACTTC.